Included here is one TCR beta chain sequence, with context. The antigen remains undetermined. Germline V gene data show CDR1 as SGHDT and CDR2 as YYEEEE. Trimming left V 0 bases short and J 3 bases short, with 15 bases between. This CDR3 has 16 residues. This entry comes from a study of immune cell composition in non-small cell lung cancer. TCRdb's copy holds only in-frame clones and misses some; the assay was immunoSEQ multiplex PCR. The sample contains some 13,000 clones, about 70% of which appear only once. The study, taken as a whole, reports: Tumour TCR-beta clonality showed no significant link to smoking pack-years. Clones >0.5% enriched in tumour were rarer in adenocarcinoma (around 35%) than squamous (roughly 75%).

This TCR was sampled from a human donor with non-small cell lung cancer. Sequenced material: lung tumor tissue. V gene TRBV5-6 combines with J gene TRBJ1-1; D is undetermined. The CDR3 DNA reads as TGTGCCAGCAGCTTGGGTCTGACGGTAGCTTACACTGAAGCTTTCTTT. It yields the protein CASSLGLTVAYTEAFF. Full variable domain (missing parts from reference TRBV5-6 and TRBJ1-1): DAGVTQSPTHLIKTRGQQVTLRCSPKSGHDTVSWYQQALGQGPQFIFQYYEEEERQRGNFPDRFSGHQFPNYSSELNVNALLLGDSALYLCASSLGLTVAYTEAFFGQGTRLTVV.